These 24 T cell receptor beta chains share one sample of origin, sequenced in a study of blood T cell repertoires in COVID-19. Clones were read by immunoSEQ multiplex PCR, and TCRdb kept only the in-frame ones, dropping some. This sample yields 200,000 to 250,000 clones, of which 86% are seen a single time; approximately 3.1% belongs to the top ten. Specimen: PBMCs or T cells enriched from blood (not recorded which). These TCRs come from a woman aged 50 to 60 in a cohort exposed to, infected with or recovered from COVID-19 (not recorded which).

The chain uses TRBV7-2 and TRBJ2-7, with a weak D call TRBD2 (7 bases). The CDR3 has 14 residues. The germline CDR1 and CDR2 sequences are SGHTA and FQGNSA. Trimming shortened V by 3 bases and J by 4 bases, and 13 bases separated the two germline ends. The CDR3 coding sequence is TGTGCCAGCAGCTTTGGGGAGGGGGAGTACGAGCAGTACTTC. This translates into CASSFGEGEYEQYF. The full variable domain, its missing parts supplied by reference TRBV7-2 and TRBJ2-7, is GAGVSQSPSNKVTEKGKDVELRCDPISGHTALYWYRQSLGQGLEFLIYFQGNSAPDKSGLPSDRFSAERTGGSVSTLTIQRTQQEDSAVYLCASSFGEGEYEQYFGPGTRLTVT.

The chain carries TRBV4-1 and TRBJ2-1; 7 bases match TRBD1. CDR1 MGHRA and CDR2 YSYEKL come from the germline V gene. The J segment lost 0 bases and the V segment lost 0 bases, leaving 11 bases of the junction unmatched. CDR3 size: 19 residues. CDR3 nucleotide sequence: TGCGCCAGCAGCCAAGAACGGACAGGATTTACTAGCTCCTACAATGAGCAGTTCTTC. It is translated as CASSQERTGFTSSYNEQFF.

This clone has just one count. The genes are TRBV5-4 and TRBJ2-5; 11 nucleotides line up with TRBD2. The CDR3 extends over 16 amino acids. After removal of 3 bases from V and 2 bases from J, the junction contained 6 bases not matched to a gene. In germline, CDR1 is SGHNT, CDR2 YYREEE (reference sequence). CDR3 DNA: TGTGCCAGCAGCTCGACTAGCGGGGCTGCACAAGAGACCCAGTACTTC. It encodes CASSSTSGAAQETQYF. Based on the CDR3 plus reference TRBV5-4 and TRBJ2-5, the full variable domain is ETGVTQSPTHLIKTRGQQVTLRCSSQSGHNTVSWYQQALGQGPQFIFQYYREEENGRGNFPPRFSGLQFPNYSSELNVNALELDDSALYLCASSSTSGAAQETQYFGPGTRLLVL.

Here the CDR3 reads CASSRKGEGVDTEAFF. CDR3 DNA sequence: TGCGCCAGCAGTCGAAAGGGGGAGGGGGTGGACACTGAAGCTTTCTTT. The chain has TRBV10-1 and TRBJ1-1, with D perhaps TRBD1 (6 bases). CDR1 is WNHNN and CDR2 is SYGVQD in the germline V gene (reference sequence). This CDR3 contains 16 residues. V lost 5 bases, J lost 3 bases, and 19 bases lay in between.

The J gene is TRBJ1-5, the V gene TRBV15; the match to TRBD1 covers 9 bases. This CDR3 spans 15 amino acids. From germline, CDR1 is LNHNV and CDR2 YYDKDF (reference sequence). After removal of 3 bases from V and 6 bases from J, the junction contained 6 bases not matched to a gene. CDR3 residues: CATSSDRGRGQPQHF. CDR3 nucleotides: TGTGCCACCAGCAGTGACAGGGGGAGGGGTCAGCCCCAGCATTTT.

This clone was detected a few times. CDR3 DNA: TGCGCCAGCAGCTTGGTCGGGGAGACCCAGTACTTC. Residues: CASSLVGETQYF. The rearrangement joins TRBV5-1 to TRBJ2-5; unclear D gene. The germline CDR1 and CDR2 sequences are SGHRS and YFSETQ. The CDR3 consists of 12 residues. The V end was cut by 0 bases, the J end by 5 bases, with 5 bases between.

V is TRBV28 and J is TRBJ1-3; D is ambiguous. The germline gives CDR1 MDHEN, CDR2 SYDVKM. The V gene lost 7 bases and the J gene lost 0 bases, with 13 bases spanning the gap. CDR3 length: 15 residues. The CDR3 loop reads CASKNNRDSGNTIYF. The CDR3 nucleotides are TGTGCCAGCAAAAACAACAGAGACTCTGGAAACACCATATATTTT.

The V gene is TRBV6-6, the J gene TRBJ2-7, with a possible D match to TRBD1 (5 bases). Trimming took 0 bases from V and 6 from J, leaving 18 bases between them. The CDR3 loop spans 16 amino acids. Germline V lookup: CDR1 MNHNY, CDR2 SVGAGI (reference sequence). CDR3 in DNA: TGTGCCAGCAGTTACTCGGGGCAGGGTGGAGTTGGCGAGCAGTACTTC. It encodes CASSYSGQGGVGEQYF.

The V call is TRBV9, the J call TRBJ1-2; TRBD1 agrees at 7 bases. This CDR3 has 15 residues. Trimming removed 2 bases from V and 2 bases from J; junction bases left unmatched: 6. CDR1 is SGDLS, CDR2 YYNGEE, per germline. In DNA form, the CDR3 reads TGTGCCAGCAGCGTCCGGGACAGCCAGAACTATGGCTACACCTTC. Protein product: CASSVRDSQNYGYTF.

This chain links TRBV27 with TRBJ2-7, with D tentatively TRBD2 (6 bases). The CDR3 has 16 residues. V lost 6 bases and J 3 bases, leaving 21 bases between the germline ends. Germline V gives CDR1 MNHEY, CDR2 SMNVEV (reference sequence). CDR3 region: CASRLTGTDSFYEQYF. The CDR3 DNA sequence: TGTGCCAGCAGACTCACCGGGACTGACTCTTTCTACGAGCAGTACTTC.

The rearrangement joins TRBV29-1 to TRBJ2-1; 10 bases agree with TRBD1. V was pared by 5 bases and J by 5 bases, with 3 bases of the junction left unmatched. The CDR3 extends over 13 amino acids. CDR1 is SQVTM and CDR2 is ANQGSEA in the germline V gene. The CDR3 sequence is CSVQDRGNNEQFF. In DNA, the CDR3 is TGCAGCGTTCAGGACAGGGGGAACAATGAGCAGTTCTTC.

The J gene is TRBJ2-7, the V gene TRBV5-8; 13 nucleotides align to TRBD2. The CDR3 totals 14 residues. The junction had 0 bases not matched to a gene; V was cut back by 5 bases and J by 1 base. Looked up from germline, CDR1 is SGHTS and CDR2 is YDEGEE. The CDR3 protein is CASRGLAGSYEQYF. CDR3 in DNA: TGTGCCAGCAGGGGACTAGCGGGATCCTACGAGCAGTACTTC.

V and J are TRBV5-4 and TRBJ2-5; 12 bases are shared with TRBD2. CDR3 size: 15 residues. The V gene end was trimmed by 4 bases and the J gene end by 5 bases; junction bases not matched to a gene: 6. The germline CDR1 and CDR2 sequences are SGHNT and YYREEE (reference sequence). CDR3 DNA sequence: TGTGCCAGCAGCCTAGCGGGGGGGCCGGGTGAGACCCAGTACTTC. Its protein product is CASSLAGGPGETQYF. Full variable domain (rest looked up from reference TRBV5-4 and TRBJ2-5): ETGVTQSPTHLIKTRGQQVTLRCSSQSGHNTVSWYQQALGQGPQFIFQYYREEENGRGNFPPRFSGLQFPNYSSELNVNALELDDSALYLCASSLAGGPGETQYFGPGTRLLVL.

This clone has a handful of counts. The chain couples TRBV5-4 to TRBJ2-3, with D perhaps matching TRBD1 (5 bases). CDR1 SGHNT and CDR2 YYREEE come from the germline V gene (reference sequence). The CDR3 covers 14 residues. V dropped 6 bases and J dropped 2 bases, with 13 bases sitting between them. The CDR3 DNA reads as TGTGCCAGCACCGCGAAGGGGAACACAGATACGCAGTATTTT. It yields the protein CASTAKGNTDTQYF. Full variable domain (missing parts from reference TRBV5-4 and TRBJ2-3): ETGVTQSPTHLIKTRGQQVTLRCSSQSGHNTVSWYQQALGQGPQFIFQYYREEENGRGNFPPRFSGLQFPNYSSELNVNALELDDSALYLCASTAKGNTDTQYFGPGTRLTVL.

This clone has a handful of counts. V and J are TRBV7-9 and TRBJ2-7, with D tentatively TRBD1 (6 bases). Germline-derived CDR1 and CDR2 are SEHNR and FQNEAQ (reference sequence). CDR3 size: 17 residues. The germline V and J ends were trimmed by 4 bases and 0 bases, with 19 bases remaining between them. DNA for the CDR3: TGTGCCAGCAGCTGGGTCTCCGGGACAATCAGCTCCTACGAGCAGTACTTC. Protein sequence: CASSWVSGTISSYEQYF.

V gene TRBV2 combines with J gene TRBJ1-4; no clear D. CDR1 is SNHLY, CDR2 FYNNEI, per germline. The V end lost 7 bases, the J end lost 3 bases, and 9 bases lay between the germline ends. The CDR3 sequence is 13 residues long. CDR3 region: CASKELPNEKLFF. In nucleotides, the CDR3 is TGTGCCAGCAAGGAGTTACCTAATGAAAAACTGTTTTTT.

V is TRBV5-8 and J is TRBJ1-5, with TRBD1 as a possible D gene (5 bases). CDR1 and CDR2 from the germline V gene are SGHTS and YDEGEE. Trimming removed 5 bases from V and 0 bases from J, with 9 bases in between. The CDR3 spans 14 residues. The CDR3 DNA is TGTGCCAGCAGTAGGGGCCATAGCAATCAGCCCCAGCATTTT. Amino acids: CASSRGHSNQPQHF.

The DNA for the CDR3 is TGTGCCAGCAGCCCCGGACAGGGCTATAATTCACCCCTCCACTTT. Translating gives CASSPGQGYNSPLHF. The chain uses TRBV25-1 and TRBJ1-6; 8 positions match TRBD1. CDR1 and CDR2 from the germline V gene are MGHDK and SYGVNS. CDR3 length equals 15 residues. V shed 6 bases and J 3 bases; nucleotides not matched to a gene: 4.

The gene calls are TRBV5-4 and TRBJ2-3, with TRBD2 matching over 10 bases. V lost 1 base, J lost 10 bases, and 12 bases stayed unmatched. Germline loops: CDR1 SGHNT, CDR2 YYREEE (reference sequence). CDR3 size: 16 residues. CDR3 protein: CASSLPSGGASGAQYF. The CDR3 DNA reads TGTGCCAGCAGCTTGCCCAGCGGGGGGGCCTCAGGGGCGCAGTATTTT.

The rearrangement joins TRBV5-1 to TRBJ1-3; TRBD1 is a possible D gene (5 bases). Per germline, CDR1 SGHRS and CDR2 YFSETQ. CDR3 length equals 15 residues. The germline V and J ends were trimmed by 0 bases and 3 bases, with 10 bases remaining between them. CDR3 nucleotide sequence: TGCGCCAGCAGCTTGGCCGGGGGACGTGGAAACACCATATATTTT. It codes for CASSLAGGRGNTIYF.

This clone was seen more than once but under ten times. The rearrangement links TRBV19 to TRBJ1-2; a weak D match, TRBD1 (5 bases). Trimming removed 6 bases at V and 1 base at J, with 12 bases between. Germline V gives CDR1 LNHDA, CDR2 SQIVND (reference sequence). CDR3 size: 14 residues. The CDR3 bases are TGTGCCAGTAGCCCGGACAAAGTTAACTATGGCTACACCTTC. This sequence encodes CASSPDKVNYGYTF.

This chain uses TRBV18 with TRBJ2-7, with TRBD2 as a possible D gene (6 bases). Trimming left V 3 bases short and J 4 bases short, with 13 bases between. The germline V gene encodes CDR1 KGHSH and CDR2 LQKENI. This CDR3 region has 14 residues. The CDR3 protein is CASSPETGTYEQYF. CDR3 nucleotide sequence: TGTGCCAGCTCACCTGAGACGGGGACTTACGAGCAGTACTTC.

The rearrangement links TRBV6-5 to TRBJ1-5; 7 positions match TRBD1. The length of the CDR3 is 14 residues. In germline, CDR1 is MNHEY, CDR2 SVGAGI. V lost 6 bases, J lost 6 bases, and 8 bases stayed unmatched. The CDR3: CASSVDRVSQPQHF. The CDR3 nucleotides are TGTGCCAGCAGCGTCGACAGGGTCTCTCAGCCCCAGCATTTT.

V gene TRBV30 combines with J gene TRBJ1-3; no firm D call. Trimming stripped 0 bases from V and 0 bases from J, with 12 bases between. Germline CDR1 and CDR2: GTSNPN and SVGIG (reference sequence). The CDR3 extends over 16 amino acids. CDR3 residues: CAWSVRGGSSGNTIYF. CDR3 nucleotide sequence: TGTGCCTGGAGTGTTAGAGGTGGGAGCTCTGGAAACACCATATATTTT.